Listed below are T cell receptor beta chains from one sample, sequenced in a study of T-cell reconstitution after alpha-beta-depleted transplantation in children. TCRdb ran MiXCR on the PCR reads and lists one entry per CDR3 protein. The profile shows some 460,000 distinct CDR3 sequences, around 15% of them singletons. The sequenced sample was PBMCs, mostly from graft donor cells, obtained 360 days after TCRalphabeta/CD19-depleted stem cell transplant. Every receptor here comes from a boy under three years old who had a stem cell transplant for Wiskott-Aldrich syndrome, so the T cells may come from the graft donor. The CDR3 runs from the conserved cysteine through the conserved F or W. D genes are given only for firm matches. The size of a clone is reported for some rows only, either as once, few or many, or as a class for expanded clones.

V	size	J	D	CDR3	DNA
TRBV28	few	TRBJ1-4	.	CATLPGGINEKLFF	TGTGCCACCCTTCCGGGGGGCATTAATGAAAAACTGTTTTTT
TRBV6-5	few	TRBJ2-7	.	CASSYSPGHPGRYEQYF	TGTGCCAGCAGTTACTCTCCGGGACACCCAGGTCGATACGAGCAGTACTTC
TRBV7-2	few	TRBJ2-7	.	CASSLDLDYEQYF	TGTGCCAGCAGCTTAGATCTAGACTACGAGCAGTACTTC
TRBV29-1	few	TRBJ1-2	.	CSVEGRQDSLLYGYTF	TGCAGCGTTGAAGGCAGGCAAGACAGCCTCCTCTATGGCTACACCTTC
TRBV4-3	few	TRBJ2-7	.	CASSQEWDGEQYF	TGCGCCAGCAGCCAAGAATGGGATGGGGAGCAGTACTTC
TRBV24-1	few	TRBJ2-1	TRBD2	CATSDGQVAGDYDEQFF	TGTGCCACCAGTGACGGGCAGGTGGCGGGAGACTACGATGAGCAGTTCTTC
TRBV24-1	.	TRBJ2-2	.	CATSDLTGTPYTGELFF	TGTGCCACCAGTGATTTAACCGGGACTCCTTACACCGGGGAGCTGTTTTTT
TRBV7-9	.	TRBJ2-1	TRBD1	CASSLLSTGVGNEQFF	TGTGCCAGCAGCCTCCTGTCTACAGGGGTAGGCAATGAGCAGTTCTTC
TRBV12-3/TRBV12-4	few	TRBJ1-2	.	CASSLAGGTYGYTF	TGTGCCAGCAGTTTAGCTGGGGGGACCTATGGCTACACCTTC
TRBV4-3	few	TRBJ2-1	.	CASSQERLRNEQFF	TGCGCCAGCAGCCAAGAAAGGCTGCGGAATGAGCAGTTCTTC
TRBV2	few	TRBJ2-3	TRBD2	CATKTSGQTDTQYF	TGTGCCACGAAGACTAGCGGGCAAACAGATACGCAGTATTTT
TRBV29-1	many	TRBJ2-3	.	CSFRGPDFTDTQYF	TGCAGCTTCCGGGGGCCCGACTTCACAGATACGCAGTATTTT
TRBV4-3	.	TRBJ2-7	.	CASSQDTGIPYEQYF	TGCGCCAGCAGCCAAGATACAGGGATCCCCTACGAGCAGTACTTC
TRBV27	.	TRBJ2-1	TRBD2	CASSAKRGGLYNEQFF	TGTGCCAGCAGTGCCAAGCGGGGGGGCCTTTACAATGAGCAGTTCTTC
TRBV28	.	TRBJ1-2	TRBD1	CASSETDREVYGYTF	TGTGCCAGCAGCGAGACGGACAGGGAAGTCTATGGCTACACCTTC
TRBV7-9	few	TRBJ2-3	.	CASSSKGWFTDTQYF	TGTGCCAGCAGCTCGAAGGGCTGGTTCACAGATACGCAGTATTTT
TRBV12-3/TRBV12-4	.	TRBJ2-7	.	CASSPRPRPYEQYF	TGTGCCAGCAGCCCGAGACCCCGGCCCTACGAGCAGTACTTC
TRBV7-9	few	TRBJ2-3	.	CASPLEGRASTDTQYF	TGTGCCAGCCCGCTAGAGGGCAGGGCGAGCACAGATACGCAGTATTTT
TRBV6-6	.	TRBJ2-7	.	CASRLGFSYEQYF	TGTGCCAGCAGACTCGGGTTCTCCTACGAGCAGTACTTC
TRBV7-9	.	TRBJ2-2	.	CASSFRGNTGELFF	TGTGCCAGCAGCTTCCGGGGGAACACCGGGGAGCTGTTTTTT
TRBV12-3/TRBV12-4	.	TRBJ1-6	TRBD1	CASSFHTGDNSPLHF	TGTGCCAGCAGTTTCCATACAGGGGATAATTCACCCCTCCACTTT
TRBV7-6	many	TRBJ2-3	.	CASSSRTGMSTQYF	TGTGCCAGCAGCTCTCGTACAGGAATGAGTACGCAGTATTTT
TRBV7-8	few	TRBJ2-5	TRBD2	CASSSNLGTREETQYF	TGTGCCAGCAGCTCCAATTTAGGGACTAGAGAAGAGACCCAGTACTTC
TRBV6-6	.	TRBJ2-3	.	CASRTWIPSTDTQYF	TGTGCCAGCAGAACATGGATTCCTAGCACAGATACGCAGTATTTT
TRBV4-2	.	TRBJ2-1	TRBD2	CASSQETSGGYNEQFF	TGTGCCAGCAGCCAAGAGACTAGCGGGGGTTACAATGAGCAGTTCTTC
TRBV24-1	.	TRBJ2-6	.	CATPCGGANVLTF	TGTGCCACCCCATGTGGTGGGGCCAACGTCCTGACTTTC
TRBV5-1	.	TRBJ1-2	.	CASSLLYSNYGYTF	TGCGCCAGCAGCTTGTTGTACAGCAACTATGGCTACACCTTC
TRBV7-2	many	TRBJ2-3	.	CASSFRLDSPTDTQYF	TGTGCCAGCAGCTTTCGACTAGACTCCCCGACAGATACGCAGTATTTT
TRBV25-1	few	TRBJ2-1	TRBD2	CASKVSGRGSYNEQFF	TGTGCCAGCAAGGTTAGCGGGAGAGGGTCCTACAATGAGCAGTTCTTC
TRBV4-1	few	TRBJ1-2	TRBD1	CASSQEGRGQGGYTF	TGCGCCAGCAGCCAAGAGGGCAGGGGGCAAGGAGGCTACACCTTC
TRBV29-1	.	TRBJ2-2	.	CSAGILTGELFF	TGCAGCGCCGGAATATTAACCGGGGAGCTGTTTTTT
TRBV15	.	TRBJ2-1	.	CATSRDNGGTYNEQFF	TGTGCCACCAGCAGAGATAATGGGGGGACCTACAATGAGCAGTTCTTC
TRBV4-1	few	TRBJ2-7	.	CASRGGGSYEQYF	TGCGCCAGCAGAGGGGGGGGCTCCTACGAGCAGTACTTC
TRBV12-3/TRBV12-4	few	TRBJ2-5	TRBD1	CASSWTGGAKTQYF	TGTGCCAGCAGTTGGACAGGGGGCGCGAAGACCCAGTACTTC
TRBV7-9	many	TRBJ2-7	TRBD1	CASSSRDRDYEQYF	TGTGCCAGCAGCTCCCGGGACAGGGATTACGAGCAGTACTTC
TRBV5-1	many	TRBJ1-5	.	CASSLEAGNQPQHF	TGCGCCAGCAGCTTGGAGGCGGGAAATCAGCCCCAGCATTTT
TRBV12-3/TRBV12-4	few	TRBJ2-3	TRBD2	CASRVAGGPRDTQYF	TGTGCCAGCAGGGTAGCGGGAGGGCCAAGGGATACGCAGTATTTT
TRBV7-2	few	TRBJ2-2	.	CASSLGTIPGELFF	TGTGCCAGCAGCTTAGGTACAATCCCCGGGGAGCTGTTTTTT
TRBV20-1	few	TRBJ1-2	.	CSAYQRQTLHGYTF	TGCAGTGCGTACCAGAGACAGACTCTTCATGGCTACACCTTC
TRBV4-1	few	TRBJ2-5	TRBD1	CASSQDFKGGYRRETQYF	TGCGCCAGCAGCCAAGATTTCAAAGGGGGCTACCGCCGAGAGACCCAGTACTTC
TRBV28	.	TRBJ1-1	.	CASSLGTSLGAFF	TGTGCCAGCAGCCTAGGGACTTCCTTAGGGGCTTTCTTT
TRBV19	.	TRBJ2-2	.	CASSTTGGRAMGTRIPNTGELFF	TGTGCCAGTAGTACCACTGGGGGGCGCGCAATGGGGACGAGGATTCCGAACACCGGGGAGCTGTTTTTT
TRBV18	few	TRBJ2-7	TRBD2	CASSPRPGLAGTYEQYF	TGTGCCAGCTCACCGAGGCCGGGACTAGCGGGCACCTACGAGCAGTACTTC
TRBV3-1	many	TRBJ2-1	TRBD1	CASSRRGTGDNNEQFF	TGTGCCAGCAGCCGAAGGGGAACAGGGGATAACAATGAGCAGTTCTTC
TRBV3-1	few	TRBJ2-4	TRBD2	CASSQSGGSQNIQYF	TGTGCCAGCAGCCAAAGCGGGGGCAGCCAAAACATTCAGTACTTC
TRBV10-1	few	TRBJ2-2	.	CASTSKNTGELFF	TGCGCCAGCACCAGTAAAAACACCGGGGAGCTGTTTTTT
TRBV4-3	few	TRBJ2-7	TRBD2	CASSLGLAAAYEQYF	TGCGCCAGCAGCCTTGGACTAGCGGCTGCCTACGAGCAGTACTTC
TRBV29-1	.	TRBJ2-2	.	CSATRGSTGELFF	TGCAGCGCCACCAGGGGCAGCACCGGGGAGCTGTTTTTT
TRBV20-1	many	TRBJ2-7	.	CSARQGPREQYF	TGCAGTGCTAGACAGGGGCCGAGGGAGCAGTACTTC
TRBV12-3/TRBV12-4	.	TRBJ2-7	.	CASSSPRTYEQYF	TGTGCCAGCAGTTCCCCCCGGACCTACGAGCAGTACTTC
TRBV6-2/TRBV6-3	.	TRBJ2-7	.	CASSYPRDPDSYEQYF	TGTGCCAGCAGTTACCCCCGGGACCCGGACTCCTACGAGCAGTACTTC
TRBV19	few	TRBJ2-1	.	CASSIGRGPSYNEQFF	TGTGCCAGTAGTATTGGGCGGGGGCCCTCCTACAATGAGCAGTTCTTC
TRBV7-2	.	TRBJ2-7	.	CASSKQRTVSYEQYF	TGTGCCAGCAGCAAACAGCGGACAGTCTCCTACGAGCAGTACTTC
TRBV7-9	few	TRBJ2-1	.	CASSSTNEQFF	TGTGCCAGCAGCTCGACCAATGAGCAGTTCTTC